The rows below give T cell receptor beta chains drawn from one sample of a study of cytomegalovirus exposure and HLA in healthy donors. Clones were read by immunoSEQ multiplex PCR, and TCRdb kept only the in-frame ones, dropping some. The table shows some 150,000 clones, with roughly 85% occurring only once. Source material: PBMCs. These receptors originate from a male donor in good health and CMV-seronegative. Both conserved end residues are trimmed from each CDR3. The order of the fields is V gene, J gene, CDR3 protein.

TRBV7-3,TRBJ2-3,ASSSSGGAFPDTQY
TRBV6-5,TRBJ1-4,ASSYFRQPPEKLF
TRBV19,TRBJ1-1,ASRVNIEAF
TRBV5-4,TRBJ1-1,ASSTVNTEAF
TRBV4-1,TRBJ2-3,ASSPDTTLFGEDTQY
TRBV2,TRBJ2-7,ASNPSGTGSYEQY
TRBV2,TRBJ2-5,ASREDRGGETQY
TRBV7-3,TRBJ2-3,ASSLTGGTDTQY
TRBV5-6,TRBJ2-7,ASSSVALYEQY
TRBV25-1,TRBJ1-1,ASSAARGGRGAF
TRBV4-2,TRBJ2-1,ASSQGSGKQF
TRBV7-2,TRBJ2-1,ASSIQSRRGGHRNEQF
TRBV29-1,TRBJ2-3,STTSGYTDTQY
TRBV7-9,TRBJ1-2,SSSLEGGVYT